Listed below are T cell receptor beta chains from one sample, sequenced in a study of glioma-infiltrating T cells. TCRdb reprocessed the multiplex PCR reads with MiXCR, giving one entry per CDR3 protein. The sample has about 380,000 distinct CDR3 sequences; 41% are singletons. The material sequenced was glioma tissue, nonneoplastic brain tissue, or PBMCs (not recorded which). Every receptor here comes from a human donor with low-grade glioma or glioblastoma, undergoing nonglioma brain surgery, or in good health (not recorded which). Each CDR3 is given with its conserved first and last residue. The D gene is left open where the match is weak. Clone size is given for some rows only: seen once, a few or many times, or a class if the clone is expanded.

v_call	clone_size	d_call	j_call	cdr3_nt	cdr3_aa
TRBV24-1	.	TRBD2	TRBJ2-1	TGTGCCACCAGTGATTTAGCGGGACTTGTGAATGAGCAGTTCTTC	CATSDLAGLVNEQFF
TRBV20-1	few	.	TRBJ2-7	TGCAGTGCGGAGAAAGGGGGTAGTATTTACGAGCAGTACTTC	CSAEKGGSIYEQYF
TRBV27	.	.	TRBJ2-2	TGTGCCAGCACCAACGTTCACTCCACCGGGGAGCTGTTTTTT	CASTNVHSTGELFF
TRBV15	few	.	TRBJ2-1	TGTGCCACCAGCAGAGATTTGGGGAGCTCCTACAATGAGCAGTTCTTC	CATSRDLGSSYNEQFF
TRBV3-1	many	.	TRBJ2-5	TGTGCCAGCAGCCAAGACTGGGGTATATCGCAAGAGACCCAGTACTTC	CASSQDWGISQETQYF
TRBV27	many	.	TRBJ1-5	TGTGCCAGCAGTCTCCTGCCGGGACGGAGCCCGGGGCCCCAGCATTTT	CASSLLPGRSPGPQHF
TRBV20-1	.	TRBD1	TRBJ1-2	TGCAGTGGTGCCGGGGACAGGGGCAACTATGGCTACACCTTC	CSGAGDRGNYGYTF
TRBV6-1	.	.	TRBJ2-7	TGTGCCAGCAGAGTAGCGTTTAGCTCCTACGAGCAGTACTTC	CASRVAFSSYEQYF
TRBV7-2	.	.	TRBJ2-7	TGTGCCAGCAGCTTAGTCGGGAAAGGTAGCTCCTACGAGCAGTACTTC	CASSLVGKGSSYEQYF
TRBV6-5	.	.	TRBJ1-2	TGTGCCAGCAGTTACGGGGCAGCTCCCAGAGCTAACTATGGCTACACCTTC	CASSYGAAPRANYGYTF
TRBV10-2	.	.	TRBJ1-5	TGTGCCACCCGGACAATAGGGCATCGACAGCCCCAGCATTTT	CATRTIGHRQPQHF
TRBV4-3	once	.	TRBJ1-1	TGCGCCAGCAGCCAAGATGTGAACACTGAAGCTTTCTTT	CASSQDVNTEAFF
TRBV6-1	many	TRBD1	TRBJ2-2	TGTGCCAGCAGTGTCAGGACAGGGAGCACCGGGGAGCTGTTTTTT	CASSVRTGSTGELFF
TRBV20-1	.	.	TRBJ2-6	TGCAGTGCTTTATCAGGGTTACCCACTGGGGCCAACGTCCTGACTTTC	CSALSGLPTGANVLTF
TRBV28	many	.	TRBJ2-5	TGTGCCAGCACCCCGATCGGGCAGCTTCAAGAGACCCAGTACTTC	CASTPIGQLQETQYF
TRBV20-1	.	.	TRBJ1-1	TGCAGTGCTAGCCAGCCGGTTTACATGAACACTGAAGCTTTCTTT	CSASQPVYMNTEAFF
TRBV15	many	TRBD1	TRBJ1-3	TGTGCCACCAGTCCCGGGACAGGGCTTAACTCTGGAAACACCATATATTTT	CATSPGTGLNSGNTIYF
TRBV28	.	TRBD1	TRBJ2-7	TGTGCCAGCAGTTCCATTCAGGGGGACTACGAGCAGTACTTC	CASSSIQGDYEQYF
TRBV6-2/TRBV6-3	many	.	TRBJ2-7	TGTGCCAGCAGTCCCACTTACTACGAGCAGTACTTC	CASSPTYYEQYF
TRBV4-1	.	TRBD1	TRBJ1-2	TGCGCCAGCAGCCAAGTTGGGACAGATCTCTATGGCTACACCTTC	CASSQVGTDLYGYTF
TRBV5-4	few	TRBD1	TRBJ1-2	TGTGCCAGCAGCCCGGACAGGGGAAAAGGCTACACCTTC	CASSPDRGKGYTF
TRBV7-9	few	TRBD2	TRBJ2-1	TGTGCCAGCAGCTTAGGGGTAGCGGGAGGGCCTGGCGATGAGCAGTTCTTC	CASSLGVAGGPGDEQFF
TRBV5-6	.	.	TRBJ2-7	TGTGCCAGCAGCTTGGGATCCGACGAGCAGTACTTC	CASSLGSDEQYF
TRBV13	.	.	TRBJ2-3	TGTGCCAGCAGCGCTTTGGCGGACGGCACAGATACGCAGTATTTT	CASSALADGTDTQYF
TRBV28	many	.	TRBJ1-5	TGTGCCAGCAGTTTGAACCTCAATCAGCCCCAGCATTTT	CASSLNLNQPQHF
TRBV5-1	.	.	TRBJ2-5	TGCGCCAGCACCGAAAACCCAGGGCAAGAGACCCAGTACTTC	CASTENPGQETQYF